This T cell receptor beta chain was profiled in a study of T cell responses to AZD1222 COVID-19 vaccine. Findings and caveats of the study: Repertoire sampling occurred only after the peak T cell response. Spike-specific TCR breadth and depth were elevated following two AZD1222 doses.

The CDR3 extends over 15 amino acids. Trimming removed 5 bases at V and 5 bases at J, with 18 bases between. Germline V gene sequence: CDR1 SGHVS, CDR2 FQNEAQ. This clone appeared a single time. The antigen remains undetermined. Clones were read by immunoSEQ multiplex PCR, and TCRdb kept only the in-frame ones, dropping some. The sample carries roughly 100,000 clones, over 75% recorded once. Sequenced material: peripheral blood, taken on day 0 of AZD1222 vaccination. The clonotype was recovered from an adult in good health. The rearrangement uses TRBV7-8 and TRBJ2-5; D may be TRBD1 or TRBD2 (6 bases each). CDR3 amino acids: CASSISGASSETQYF. CDR3 coding DNA: TGTGCCAGCAGCATCTCGGGGGCCAGCAGTGAGACCCAGTACTTC.